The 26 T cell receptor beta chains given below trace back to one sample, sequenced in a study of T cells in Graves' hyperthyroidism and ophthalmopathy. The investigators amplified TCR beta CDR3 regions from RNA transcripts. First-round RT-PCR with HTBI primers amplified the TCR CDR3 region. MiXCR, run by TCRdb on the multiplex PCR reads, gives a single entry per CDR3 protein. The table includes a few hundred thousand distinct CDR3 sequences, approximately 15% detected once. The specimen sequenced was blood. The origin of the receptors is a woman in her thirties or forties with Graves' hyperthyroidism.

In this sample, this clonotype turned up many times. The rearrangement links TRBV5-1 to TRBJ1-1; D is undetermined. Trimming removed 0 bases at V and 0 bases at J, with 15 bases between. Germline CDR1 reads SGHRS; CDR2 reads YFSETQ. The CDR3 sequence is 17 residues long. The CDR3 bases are TGCGCCAGCAGCTTGGAGTTTGTGGGGATTATGAACACTGAAGCTTTCTTT. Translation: CASSLEFVGIMNTEAFF.

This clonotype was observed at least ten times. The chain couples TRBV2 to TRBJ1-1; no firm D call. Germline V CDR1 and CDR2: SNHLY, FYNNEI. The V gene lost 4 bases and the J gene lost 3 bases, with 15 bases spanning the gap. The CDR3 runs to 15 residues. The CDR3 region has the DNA TGTGCCAGCAGTGCAGCTCGTAGAGGCTACACTGAAGCTTTCTTT. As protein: CASSAARRGYTEAFF.

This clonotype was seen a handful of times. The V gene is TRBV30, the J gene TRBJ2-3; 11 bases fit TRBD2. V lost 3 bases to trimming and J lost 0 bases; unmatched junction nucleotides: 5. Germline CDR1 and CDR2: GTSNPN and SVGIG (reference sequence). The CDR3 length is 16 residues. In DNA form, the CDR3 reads TGTGCCTGGAGCCGACGACTAGCGGGGAGCACAGATACGCAGTATTTT. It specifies CAWSRRLAGSTDTQYF.

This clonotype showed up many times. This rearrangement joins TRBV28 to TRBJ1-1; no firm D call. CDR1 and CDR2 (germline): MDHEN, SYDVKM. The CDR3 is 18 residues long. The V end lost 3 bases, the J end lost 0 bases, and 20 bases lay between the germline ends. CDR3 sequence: CASSLWEGLGLMNTEAFF. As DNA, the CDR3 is TGTGCCAGCAGTTTGTGGGAGGGTTTGGGTTTAATGAACACTGAAGCTTTCTTT.

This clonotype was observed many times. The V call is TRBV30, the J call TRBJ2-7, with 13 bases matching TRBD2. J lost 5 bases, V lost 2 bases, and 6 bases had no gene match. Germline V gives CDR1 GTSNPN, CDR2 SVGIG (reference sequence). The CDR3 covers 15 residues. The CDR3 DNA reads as TGTGCCTGGAGTTTGGGGACTAGCGGGATCGACGAGCAGTACTTC. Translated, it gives CAWSLGTSGIDEQYF. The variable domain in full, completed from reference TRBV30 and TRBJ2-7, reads SQTIHQWPATLVQPVGSPLSLECTVEGTSNPNLYWYRQAAGRGLQLLFYSVGIGQISSEVPQNLSASRPQDRQFILSSKKLLLSDSGFYLCAWSLGTSGIDEQYFGPGTRLTVT.

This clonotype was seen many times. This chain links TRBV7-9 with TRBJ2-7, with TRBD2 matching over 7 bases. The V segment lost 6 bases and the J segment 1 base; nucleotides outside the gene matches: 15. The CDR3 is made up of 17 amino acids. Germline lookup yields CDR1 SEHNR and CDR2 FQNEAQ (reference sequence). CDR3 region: CASSSSAGLAASYEQYF. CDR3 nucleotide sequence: TGTGCCAGCAGTTCCTCCGCTGGTCTAGCGGCATCCTACGAGCAGTACTTC.

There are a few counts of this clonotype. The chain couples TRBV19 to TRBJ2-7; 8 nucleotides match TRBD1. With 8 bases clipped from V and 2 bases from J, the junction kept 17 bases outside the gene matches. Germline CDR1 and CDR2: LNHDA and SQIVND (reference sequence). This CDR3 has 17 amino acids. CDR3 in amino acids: CASSPLLTGGQTYEQYF. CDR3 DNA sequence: TGTGCCAGTTCACCACTTTTAACAGGGGGACAAACCTACGAGCAGTACTTC.

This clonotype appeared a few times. This CDR3 reads CASSYSTNLTDTGELFF. In nucleotides, the CDR3 is TGTGCCAGCAGTTACTCGACTAACCTCACGGACACCGGGGAGCTGTTTTTT. V usage is TRBV6-2 or TRBV6-3 and J usage is TRBJ2-2; maybe TRBD2 (5 bases). The V gene's germline CDR1 is MNHEY and CDR2 SVGEGT. Trimming pared 0 bases from V and 3 bases from J, leaving 14 bases between. The CDR3 length is 17 residues.

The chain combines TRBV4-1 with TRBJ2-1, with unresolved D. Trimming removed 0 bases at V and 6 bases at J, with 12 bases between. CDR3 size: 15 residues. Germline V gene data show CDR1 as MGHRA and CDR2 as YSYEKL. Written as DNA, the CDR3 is TGCGCCAGCAGCCAAGACCCCAGATTTGGCAATGAGCAGTTCTTC. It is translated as CASSQDPRFGNEQFF.

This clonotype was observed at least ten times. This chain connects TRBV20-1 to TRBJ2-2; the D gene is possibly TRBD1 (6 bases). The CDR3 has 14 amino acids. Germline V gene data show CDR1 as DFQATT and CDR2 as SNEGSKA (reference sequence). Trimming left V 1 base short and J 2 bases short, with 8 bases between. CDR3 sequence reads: CSARGTDNTGELFF. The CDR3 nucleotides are TGCAGTGCTAGAGGGACAGATAACACCGGGGAGCTGTTTTTT.

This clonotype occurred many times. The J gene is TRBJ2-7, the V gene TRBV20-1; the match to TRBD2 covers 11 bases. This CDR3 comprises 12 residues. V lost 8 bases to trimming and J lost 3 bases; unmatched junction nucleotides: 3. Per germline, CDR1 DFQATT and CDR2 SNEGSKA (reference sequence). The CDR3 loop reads CSPGLADYEQYF. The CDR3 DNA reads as TGCAGTCCGGGACTAGCGGACTACGAGCAGTACTTC.

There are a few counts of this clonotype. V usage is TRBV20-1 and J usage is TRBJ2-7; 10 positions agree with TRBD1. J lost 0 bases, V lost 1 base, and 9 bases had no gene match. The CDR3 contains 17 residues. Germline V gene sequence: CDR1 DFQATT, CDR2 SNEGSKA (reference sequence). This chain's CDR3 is CSARGKIDRGLSYEQYF. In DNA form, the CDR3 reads TGCAGTGCTAGAGGCAAAATAGACAGGGGGCTCTCCTACGAGCAGTACTTC.

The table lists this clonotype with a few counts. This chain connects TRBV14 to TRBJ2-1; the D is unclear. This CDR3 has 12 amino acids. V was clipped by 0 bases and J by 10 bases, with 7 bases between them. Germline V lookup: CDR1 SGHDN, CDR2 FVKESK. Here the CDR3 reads CASSQEHPEQFF. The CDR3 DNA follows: TGTGCCAGCAGCCAAGAACATCCCGAGCAGTTCTTC.

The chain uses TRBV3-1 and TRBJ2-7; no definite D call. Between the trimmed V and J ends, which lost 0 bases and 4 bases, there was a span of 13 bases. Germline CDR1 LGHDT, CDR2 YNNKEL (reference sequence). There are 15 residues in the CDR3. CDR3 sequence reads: CASSQDAHPAYEQYF. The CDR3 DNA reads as TGTGCCAGCAGCCAAGACGCCCACCCCGCTTACGAGCAGTACTTC.

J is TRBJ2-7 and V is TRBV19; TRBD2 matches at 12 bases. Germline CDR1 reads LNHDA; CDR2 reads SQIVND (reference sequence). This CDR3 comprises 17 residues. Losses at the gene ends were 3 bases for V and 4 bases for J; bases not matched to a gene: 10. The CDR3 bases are TGTGCCAGTAGTATTTCGGCCACGACTAGCGGGAGTTACGAGCAGTACTTC. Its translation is CASSISATTSGSYEQYF.

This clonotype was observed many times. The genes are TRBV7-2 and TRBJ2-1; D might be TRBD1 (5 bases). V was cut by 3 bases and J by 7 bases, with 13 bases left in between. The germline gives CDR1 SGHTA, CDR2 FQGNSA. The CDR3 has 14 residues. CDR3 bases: TGTGCCAGCAGCTTCGACGAAGGGGTGAATGAGCAGTTCTTC. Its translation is CASSFDEGVNEQFF.

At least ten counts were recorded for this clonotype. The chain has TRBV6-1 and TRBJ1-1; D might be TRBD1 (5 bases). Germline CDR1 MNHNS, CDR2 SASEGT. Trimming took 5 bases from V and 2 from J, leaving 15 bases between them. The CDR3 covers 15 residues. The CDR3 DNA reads TGTGCCAGCAGTTACGGTTCAGGGATAAACACTGAAGCTTTCTTT. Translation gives CASSYGSGINTEAFF.

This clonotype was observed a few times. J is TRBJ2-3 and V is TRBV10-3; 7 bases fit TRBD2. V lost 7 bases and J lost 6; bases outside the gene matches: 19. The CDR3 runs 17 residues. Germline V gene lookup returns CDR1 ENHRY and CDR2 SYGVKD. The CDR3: CAITDGMGGSGSDTQYF. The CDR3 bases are TGTGCCATCACCGACGGTATGGGCGGGAGCGGGTCGGATACGCAGTATTTT.

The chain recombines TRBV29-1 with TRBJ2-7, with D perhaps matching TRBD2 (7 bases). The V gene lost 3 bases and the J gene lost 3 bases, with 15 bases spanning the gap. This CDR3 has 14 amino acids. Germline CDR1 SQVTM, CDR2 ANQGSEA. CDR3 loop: CSVEGGTPHYEQYF. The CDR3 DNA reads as TGCAGCGTTGAGGGGGGGACACCTCACTACGAGCAGTACTTC.

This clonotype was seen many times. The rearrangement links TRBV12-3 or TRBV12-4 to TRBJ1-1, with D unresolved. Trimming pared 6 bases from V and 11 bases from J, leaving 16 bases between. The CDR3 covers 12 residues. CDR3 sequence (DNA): TGTGCCAGCAGCTTGGATCTCTCGGTGGCTTTCTTT. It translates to CASSLDLSVAFF.

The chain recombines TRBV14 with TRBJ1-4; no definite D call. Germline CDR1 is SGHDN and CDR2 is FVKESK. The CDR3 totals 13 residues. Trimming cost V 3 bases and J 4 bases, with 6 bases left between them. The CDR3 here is CASSQLHNEKLFF. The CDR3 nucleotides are TGTGCCAGCAGCCAGCTTCATAATGAAAAACTGTTTTTT. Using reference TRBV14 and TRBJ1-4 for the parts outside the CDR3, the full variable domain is EAGVTQFPSHSVIEKGQTVTLRCDPISGHDNLYWYRRVMGKEIKFLLHFVKESKQDESGMPNNRFLAERTGGTYSTLKVQPAELEDSGVYFCASSQLHNEKLFFGSGTQLSVL.

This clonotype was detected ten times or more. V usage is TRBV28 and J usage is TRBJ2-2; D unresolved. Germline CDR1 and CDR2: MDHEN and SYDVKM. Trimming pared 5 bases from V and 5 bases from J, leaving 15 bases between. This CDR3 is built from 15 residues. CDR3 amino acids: CASSPTLVSTGELFF. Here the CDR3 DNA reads TGTGCCAGCAGTCCCACCCTGGTCTCTACCGGGGAGCTGTTTTTT.

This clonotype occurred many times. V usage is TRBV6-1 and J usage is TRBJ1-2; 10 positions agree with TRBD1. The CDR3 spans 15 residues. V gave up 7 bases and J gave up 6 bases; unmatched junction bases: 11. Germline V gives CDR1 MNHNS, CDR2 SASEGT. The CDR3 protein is CASTRETGGKDGYTF. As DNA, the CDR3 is TGTGCCAGCACCCGCGAGACAGGGGGCAAGGATGGCTACACCTTC.

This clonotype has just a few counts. The CDR3 region has the DNA TGTGCCAGCAGCTTAGCGAGTCGTGGGACAGGATCACTCTCCTACGAGCAGTACTTC. Its protein is CASSLASRGTGSLSYEQYF. V usage is TRBV7-8 and J usage is TRBJ2-7, with 8 bases aligning to TRBD1. The CDR3 covers 19 residues. CDR1 is SGHVS, CDR2 FQNEAQ, per germline. The trim removed 0 bases at V and 0 bases at J, leaving 13 bases unmatched.

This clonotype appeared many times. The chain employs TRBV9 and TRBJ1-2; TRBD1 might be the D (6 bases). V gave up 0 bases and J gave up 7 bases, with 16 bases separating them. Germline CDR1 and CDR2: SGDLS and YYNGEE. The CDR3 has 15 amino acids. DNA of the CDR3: TGTGCCAGCAGCGTAGCTACAGGGTCTCCTGTTGGCTACACCTTC. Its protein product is CASSVATGSPVGYTF. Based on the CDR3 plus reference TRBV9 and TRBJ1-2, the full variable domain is DSGVTQTPKHLITATGQRVTLRCSPRSGDLSVYWYQQSLDQGLQFLIQYYNGEERAKGNILERFSAQQFPDLHSELNLSSLELGDSALYFCASSVATGSPVGYTFGSGTRLTVV.

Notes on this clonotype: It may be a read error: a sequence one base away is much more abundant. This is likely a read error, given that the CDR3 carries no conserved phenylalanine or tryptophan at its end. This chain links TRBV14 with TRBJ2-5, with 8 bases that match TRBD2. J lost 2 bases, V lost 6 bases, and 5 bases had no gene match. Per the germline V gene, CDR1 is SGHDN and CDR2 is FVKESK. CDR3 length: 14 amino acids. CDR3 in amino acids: CASSSGASQETQYS. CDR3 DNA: TGTGCCAGCAGTAGCGGGGCCAGTCAAGAGACCCAGTACTCC.